A single sample gave rise to the 5 T cell receptor beta chains below, sequenced in a study of blood T cell repertoires in COVID-19. TCRdb's table, derived via immunoSEQ multiplex PCR, lists solely in-frame clones and lacks some. The table shows 200,000 to 250,000 clones, with 86% occurring only once. Sequenced material: peripheral blood. The receptors derive from a woman aged 45-65 years with COVID-19, enrolled during active disease.

The chain combines TRBV4-3 with TRBJ1-2, with 9 bases that match TRBD1. The CDR3 length is 15 residues. From germline, CDR1 is LGHNA and CDR2 YSLEER. The V and J ends lost 2 bases and 3 bases, in that order; junction bases with no gene match: 4. The CDR3 coding sequence is TGCGCCAGCAGCCAAAGGGACAGGGTAGACTATGGCTACACCTTC. Protein sequence: CASSQRDRVDYGYTF.

Only one count was recorded for this clone. The chain links TRBV29-1 to TRBJ2-5; no clear D gene. CDR1 is SQVTM and CDR2 is ANQGSEA in the germline V gene. Trimming took 3 bases from V and 1 from J, leaving 12 bases between them. The CDR3 runs to 14 residues. The CDR3 DNA is TGCAGCGTTGAGCGTAGCCAAGGCCAAGAGACCCAGTACTTC. It is translated as CSVERSQGQETQYF.

The J gene is TRBJ1-1, the V gene TRBV2; weak D call: TRBD1 (6 bases). The germline gives CDR1 SNHLY, CDR2 FYNNEI. The CDR3 contains 13 residues. Trimming took off 8 bases at V and 2 bases at J, with 12 bases between the two ends. CDR3: CASLDSPNTEAFF. The CDR3 DNA is TGTGCCAGCTTGGACAGTCCAAACACTGAAGCTTTCTTT.

This chain connects TRBV27 to TRBJ2-1, with D tentatively TRBD2 (6 bases). This CDR3 has 13 amino acids. Trimming stripped 10 bases from V and 5 bases from J, with 15 bases between. Germline values: CDR1 MNHEY, CDR2 SMNVEV (reference sequence). The CDR3: CATTGTYHNEQFF. The CDR3 DNA sequence: TGTGCCACCACCGGGACTTATCACAATGAGCAGTTCTTC.

The rearrangement links TRBV28 to TRBJ2-6; perhaps TRBD1 as D (6 bases). CDR3 length equals 17 residues. Between the trimmed V and J ends, which lost 4 bases and 4 bases, there was a span of 17 bases. From germline, CDR1 is MDHEN and CDR2 SYDVKM. CDR3 region: CASSSPPTGTGANVLTF. The CDR3 DNA sequence: TGTGCCAGCAGTTCCCCCCCAACAGGGACCGGGGCCAACGTCCTGACTTTC.